This TCR beta chain derives from a study of T cell responses to AZD1222 COVID-19 vaccine. Pooled in the analysis were second doses at about 4 or about 12 weeks. Study-level points and caveats: All repertoire sampling was performed exclusively after the peak T cell response. Only 5 or 6 people who got AZD1222 tested seropositive at baseline. Spike-spanning, vaccine-associated CD4 TCRs were dominant at 160-218 and 743-854.

The repertoire was sequenced with immunoSEQ multiplex PCR; TCRdb's copy has only in-frame clones and lacks some. Of more than 150,000 clones listed, roughly 91% were seen once; the top ten hold roughly 1.9%. As for this clone: The antigen is undetermined.

The TCR comes from an adult who received the AZD1222 COVID-19 vaccine. The sample was peripheral blood, taken 28 days after the second AZD1222 dose.

The CDR3 loop reads CASSRPLREQYF. The CDR3 DNA reads TGTGCCAGCTCACGACCGCTGAGGGAGCAGTACTTC. V is TRBV18 and J is TRBJ2-7; D is unresolved. V lost 4 bases and J 7 bases, leaving 11 bases between the germline ends. The length of the CDR3 is 12 residues. From germline, CDR1 is KGHSH and CDR2 LQKENI.